This TCR beta chain was identified in a study of cytotoxic CD8 clonotypes in ibrutinib-treated CLL. In the study overall: Timing of response sample collection was a median roughly twelve months after treatment start, with a range of 6 to 36. Average yields of about 260,000 productive templates and tens of thousands of productive rearrangements characterized the samples.

Trimming took off 2 bases at V and 3 bases at J, with 20 bases between the two ends. The CDR3 is 17 residues long. The germline gives CDR1 MNHNS, CDR2 SASEGT. Details on this clone: The antigen remains unidentified.

Some clones are missing from TCRdb's copy, which holds only in-frame ones; the method was immunoSEQ multiplex PCR. This table has 130,000 or so clones, roughly 83% appearing once. The study, taken as a whole, reports: Clonality rose at ibrutinib response, held steady in sustained remission, and fell toward baseline at progression. The public clonotypes identified were infrequent and showed contraction or stability on treatment.

The input for sequencing was PBMCs, taken after 12 months of ibrutinib treatment. The TCR originated in a human donor with chronic lymphocytic leukemia. The chain couples TRBV6-1 to TRBJ2-7, with D tentatively TRBD1 (6 bases). CDR3 DNA: TGTGCCAGCAGTGAAAAAGGGGGTCCGACCGAGGGCTACGAGCAGTACTTC. As protein: CASSEKGGPTEGYEQYF.